This is a list of T cell receptor beta chains from one sample in a study of OX40 agonist ivuxolimab in advanced cancers. Data came from immunoSEQ multiplex PCR; TCRdb stores just in-frame clones and leaves some out. The profile covers approximately 50,000 clones, with about 84% appearing a single time and 3% to 4% taken by the ten largest. Here the sequenced sample was CD4+ or CD8+ T cells sorted from blood, taken in a trial of the OX40 agonist ivuxolimab. These receptor sequences come from an adult with an advanced solid tumor such as melanoma, head and neck, liver or kidney cancer. CDR3s include the opening cysteine and the closing phenylalanine or tryptophan. The D gene is left open where the match is weak. The size entry is marked missing in some rows and otherwise reads once, few, many or a size class.

j_call	clone_size	v_call	d_call	cdr3_nt	cdr3_aa
TRBJ2-7	.	TRBV11-2	TRBD2	TGTGCCAGCAGCTTAGTTGCGGGGGGGCGAGAGCAGTACTTC	CASSLVAGGREQYF
TRBJ2-7	.	TRBV6-4	TRBD1	TGTGCCAGCAGTGACTCGGGACAGGGTTTCGCCCTTGGCCCTTTTTACGAGCAGTACTTC	CASSDSGQGFALGPFYEQYF
TRBJ1-2	.	TRBV28	TRBD1	TGTGCCAGCAGTCCAAGTTTGGGACAGACGAACTATGGCTACACCTTC	CASSPSLGQTNYGYTF
TRBJ2-7	.	TRBV5-1	TRBD1	TGCGCCAGCAGCGACCCAGACAGGGGCGAGCAGTACTTC	CASSDPDRGEQYF
TRBJ2-3	.	TRBV7-2	TRBD2	TGTGCCAGCAGCTCTGGGCGGGGGACAGATACGCAGTATTTT	CASSSGRGTDTQYF
TRBJ1-5	.	TRBV27	TRBD1	TGTGCCAGCAGAGCGGGACAGATCAATCAGCCCCAGCATTTT	CASRAGQINQPQHF
TRBJ1-4	.	TRBV21-1	.	TGTGCCAGCATTTTAGACAGGGCAGCGACTAATGAAAAACTGTTTTTT	CASILDRAATNEKLFF
TRBJ2-7	.	TRBV23-1	.	TGCGCCAGCAGAAGGGGAACCTACGAGCAGTACTTC	CASRRGTYEQYF
TRBJ1-2	.	TRBV9	.	TGTGCCAGCAGCGTAGGGAGGTTCAGTAACTATGGCTACACCTTC	CASSVGRFSNYGYTF
TRBJ2-2	.	TRBV30	.	TGTGCCTGGCGCCGGATCGACAGAGGCCCCACCGGGGAGCTGTTTTTT	CAWRRIDRGPTGELFF
TRBJ2-2	.	TRBV5-1	TRBD2	TGCGCCAGCAGCCCTGGCGGGGGTAATGCGGGGGAGCTGTTTTTT	CASSPGGGNAGELFF
TRBJ2-5	.	TRBV7-2	.	.	CASSTSGTNYEQYF
TRBJ1-1	few	TRBV29-1	.	TGCAGCGTTAGGGGCCCCTACATTGAAGCTTTCTTT	CSVRGPYIEAFF
TRBJ2-1	.	TRBV7-2	TRBD2	TGTGCCAGCAGCTTCCTACTAGCGGGGGGACTAAGGGACAATGAGCAGTTCTTC	CASSFLLAGGLRDNEQFF
TRBJ2-7	.	TRBV11-2	.	TGTGCCAGCAGCTTTTTGGGGAGGAACTCCTACGAGCAGTACTTC	CASSFLGRNSYEQYF
TRBJ1-1	.	TRBV18	.	TGTGCCAGCTCACCACCGCTTGGAATGAACACTGAAGCTTTCTTT	CASSPPLGMNTEAFF
TRBJ2-7	few	TRBV5-6	.	TGTGCCAGCAGCTTGATGGTTAGGGTCCACGAGCAGTACTTC	CASSLMVRVHEQYF
TRBJ2-5	.	TRBV30	TRBD2	TGTGCCTCCTTAGCGGGGGGTCCTGAGACCCAGTACTTC	CASLAGGPETQYF
TRBJ2-1	.	TRBV28	.	TGTGCCAGCAGTCGAACTAGGGGATACAATGAGCAGTTCTTC	CASSRTRGYNEQFF
TRBJ2-3	.	TRBV5-1	.	TGCGCCAGTAGTGCTCCTCGAAGCACAGATACGCAGTATTTT	CASSAPRSTDTQYF
TRBJ2-1	.	TRBV5-1	.	TGCGCCAGCAGCTTGGGGGCGGCCGACTACAATGAGCAGTTCTTC	CASSLGAADYNEQFF
TRBJ2-1	.	TRBV7-2	TRBD2	TGTGCCAGCAGCTTAGCCAGCGGGGGGGGCTGGAATGAGCAGTTCTTC	CASSLASGGGWNEQFF
TRBJ2-7	few	TRBV6-1	.	TGTGCCAGCAGTGAAGACGTGGGAGCCACCTACGAGCAGTACTTC	CASSEDVGATYEQYF
TRBJ2-7	.	TRBV7-8	.	TGTGCCAGCAGCTTAGAACTTTCCTACGAGCAGTACTTC	CASSLELSYEQYF